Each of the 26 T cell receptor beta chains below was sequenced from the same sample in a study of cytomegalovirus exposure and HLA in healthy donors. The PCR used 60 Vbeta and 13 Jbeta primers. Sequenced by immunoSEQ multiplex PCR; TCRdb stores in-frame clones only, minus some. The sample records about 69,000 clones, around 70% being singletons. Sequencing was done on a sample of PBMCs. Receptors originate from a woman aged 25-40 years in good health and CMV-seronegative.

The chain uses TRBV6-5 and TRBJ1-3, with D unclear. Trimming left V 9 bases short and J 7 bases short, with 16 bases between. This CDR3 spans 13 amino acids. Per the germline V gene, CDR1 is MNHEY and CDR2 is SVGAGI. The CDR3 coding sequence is TGTGCCAGTATGACCCCCTCGGGGAACACCATATATTTT. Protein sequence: CASMTPSGNTIYF.

For the CDR3, the DNA is TGTGCCAGCTATGAACGGGACAGAGATTCACCCCTCCACTTT. Protein product: CASYERDRDSPLHF. The chain joins TRBV6-1 to TRBJ1-6; 7 nucleotides align to TRBD1. Germline trimming cut 8 bases from V and 8 bases from J; bases unmatched to any gene: 9. Looked up from germline, CDR1 is MNHNS and CDR2 is SASEGT. The CDR3 loop spans 14 amino acids.

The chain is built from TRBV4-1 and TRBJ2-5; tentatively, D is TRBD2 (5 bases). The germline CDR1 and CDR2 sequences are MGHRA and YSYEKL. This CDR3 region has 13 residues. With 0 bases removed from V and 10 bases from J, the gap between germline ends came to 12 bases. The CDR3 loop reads CASSQEGGVIQYF. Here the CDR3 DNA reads TGCGCCAGCAGCCAAGAAGGAGGAGTGATCCAGTACTTC.

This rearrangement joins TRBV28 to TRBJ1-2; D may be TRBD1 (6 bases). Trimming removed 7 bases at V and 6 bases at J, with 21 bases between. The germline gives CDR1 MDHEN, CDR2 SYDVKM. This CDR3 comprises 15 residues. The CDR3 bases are TGTGCCAGCACCACAGGGACCCTTGTTTCTGATGGCTACACCTTC. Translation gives CASTTGTLVSDGYTF.

The CDR3 loop reads CASSPYAVTSVEGYEQFF. The CDR3 DNA is TGTGCCAGCTCACCATACGCCGTGACAAGCGTTGAGGGCTATGAGCAGTTCTTC. V gene TRBV18 combines with J gene TRBJ2-1; D is perhaps TRBD2 (5 bases). This CDR3 spans 18 amino acids. Trimming took 2 bases from V and 8 from J, leaving 25 bases between them. In germline, CDR1 is KGHSH, CDR2 LQKENI.

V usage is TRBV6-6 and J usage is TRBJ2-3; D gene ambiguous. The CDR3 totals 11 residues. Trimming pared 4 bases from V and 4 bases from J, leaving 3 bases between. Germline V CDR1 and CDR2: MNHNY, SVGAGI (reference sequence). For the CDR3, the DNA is TGTGCCAGCAGTTCTGCAGATACGCAGTATTTT. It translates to CASSSADTQYF.

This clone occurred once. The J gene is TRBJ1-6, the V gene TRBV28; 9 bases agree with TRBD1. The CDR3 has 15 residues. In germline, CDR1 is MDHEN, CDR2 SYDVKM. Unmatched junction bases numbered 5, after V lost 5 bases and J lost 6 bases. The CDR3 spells CASSLDRGSNSPLHF. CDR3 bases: TGTGCCAGCAGTCTCGACAGGGGGAGTAATTCACCCCTCCACTTT. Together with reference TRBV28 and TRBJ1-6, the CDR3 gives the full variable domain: DVKVTQSSRYLVKRTGEKVFLECVQDMDHENMFWYRQDPGLGLRLIYFSYDVKMKEKGDIPEGYSVSREKKERFSLILESASTNQTSMYLCASSLDRGSNSPLHFGNGTRLTVT.

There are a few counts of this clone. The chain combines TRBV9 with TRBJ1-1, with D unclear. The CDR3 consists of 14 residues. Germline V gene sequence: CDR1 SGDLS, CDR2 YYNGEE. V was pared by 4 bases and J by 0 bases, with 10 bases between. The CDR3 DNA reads TGTGCCAGCAGCCCCCGGGTTATGAACACTGAAGCTTTCTTT. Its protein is CASSPRVMNTEAFF.

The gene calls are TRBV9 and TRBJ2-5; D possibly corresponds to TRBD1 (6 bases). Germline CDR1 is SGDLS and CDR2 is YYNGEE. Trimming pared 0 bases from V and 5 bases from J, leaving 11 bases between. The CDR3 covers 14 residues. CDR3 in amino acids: CASSVDDRRETQYF. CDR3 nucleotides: TGTGCCAGCAGCGTAGACGACAGGAGGGAGACCCAGTACTTC.

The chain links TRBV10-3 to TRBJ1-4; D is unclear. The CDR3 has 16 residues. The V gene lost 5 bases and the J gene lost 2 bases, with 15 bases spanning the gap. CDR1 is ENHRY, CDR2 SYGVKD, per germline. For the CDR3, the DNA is TGTGCCATCAGTACCCGAGCGGGGATCACTAATGAAAAACTGTTTTTT. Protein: CAISTRAGITNEKLFF.

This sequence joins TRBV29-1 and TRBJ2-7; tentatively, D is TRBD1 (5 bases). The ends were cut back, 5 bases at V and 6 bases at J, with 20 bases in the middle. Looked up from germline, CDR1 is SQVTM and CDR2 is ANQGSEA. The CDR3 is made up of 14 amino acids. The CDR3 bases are TGCAGCGTTAGTTCCCTGGGGCCTAAGGTCGAGCAGTACTTC. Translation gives CSVSSLGPKVEQYF.

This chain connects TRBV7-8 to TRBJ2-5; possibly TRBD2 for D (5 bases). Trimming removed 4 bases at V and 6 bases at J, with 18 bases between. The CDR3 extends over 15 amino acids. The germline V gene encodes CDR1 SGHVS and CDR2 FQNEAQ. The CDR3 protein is CASSSGTLGQQTQYF. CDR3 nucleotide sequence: TGTGCCAGCAGCTCGGGAACCCTGGGCCAGCAGACCCAGTACTTC.

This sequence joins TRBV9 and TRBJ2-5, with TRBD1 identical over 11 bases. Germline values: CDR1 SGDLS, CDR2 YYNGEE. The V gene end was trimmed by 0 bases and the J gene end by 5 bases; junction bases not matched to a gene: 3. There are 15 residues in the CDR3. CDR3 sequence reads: CASSVEDRGRETQYF. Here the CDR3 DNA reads TGTGCCAGCAGCGTAGAGGACAGGGGGCGGGAGACCCAGTACTTC. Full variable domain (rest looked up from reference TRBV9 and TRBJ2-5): DSGVTQTPKHLITATGQRVTLRCSPRSGDLSVYWYQQSLDQGLQFLIQYYNGEERAKGNILERFSAQQFPDLHSELNLSSLELGDSALYFCASSVEDRGRETQYFGPGTRLLVL.

This CDR3 reads CASSTPDRANYGYTF. The CDR3 DNA sequence: TGTGCCAGCAGCACACCCGACAGGGCTAACTATGGCTACACCTTC. The rearrangement uses TRBV9 and TRBJ1-2, with 7 bases that match TRBD1. The trim removed 4 bases at V and 0 bases at J, leaving 6 bases unmatched. The germline V gene encodes CDR1 SGDLS and CDR2 YYNGEE. The CDR3 contains 15 residues.

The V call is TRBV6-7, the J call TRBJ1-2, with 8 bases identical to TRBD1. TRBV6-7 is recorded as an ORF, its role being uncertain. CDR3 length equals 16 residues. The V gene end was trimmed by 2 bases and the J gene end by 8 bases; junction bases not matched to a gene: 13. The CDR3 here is CASSYTDRVRTQGYTF. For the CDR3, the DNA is TGTGCCAGCAGTTACACGGACAGGGTTCGGACTCAGGGCTACACCTTC.

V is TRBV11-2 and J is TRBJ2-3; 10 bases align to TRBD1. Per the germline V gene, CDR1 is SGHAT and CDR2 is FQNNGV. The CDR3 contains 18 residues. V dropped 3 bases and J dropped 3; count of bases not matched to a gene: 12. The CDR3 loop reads CASSLGERTGGKTDTQYF. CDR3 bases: TGTGCCAGCAGCTTGGGCGAGCGGACAGGGGGTAAAACAGATACGCAGTATTTT.

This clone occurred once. The CDR3 reads CSAGVRNTEAFF. Here the CDR3 DNA reads TGCAGCGCCGGAGTCCGAAACACTGAAGCTTTCTTT. V gene TRBV29-1 combines with J gene TRBJ1-1; D is ambiguous. The V end lost 7 bases, the J end lost 2 bases, and 11 bases lay between the germline ends. CDR1 SQVTM and CDR2 ANQGSEA come from the germline V gene. The CDR3 is 12 residues long.

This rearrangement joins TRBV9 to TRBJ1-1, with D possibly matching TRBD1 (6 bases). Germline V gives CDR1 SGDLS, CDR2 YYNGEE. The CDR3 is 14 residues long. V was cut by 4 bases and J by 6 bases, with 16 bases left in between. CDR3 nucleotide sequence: TGTGCCAGCAGCTCTGACAGGAGCGTACCTGAAGCTTTCTTT. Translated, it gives CASSSDRSVPEAFF.

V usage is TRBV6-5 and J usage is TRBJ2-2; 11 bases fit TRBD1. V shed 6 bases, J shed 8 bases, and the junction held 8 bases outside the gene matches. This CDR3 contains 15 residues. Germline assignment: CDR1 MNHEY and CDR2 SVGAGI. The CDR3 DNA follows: TGTGCCAGCAGACTGGACAGGGGGCTTGGAGGGGAGCTGTTTTTT. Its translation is CASRLDRGLGGELFF.

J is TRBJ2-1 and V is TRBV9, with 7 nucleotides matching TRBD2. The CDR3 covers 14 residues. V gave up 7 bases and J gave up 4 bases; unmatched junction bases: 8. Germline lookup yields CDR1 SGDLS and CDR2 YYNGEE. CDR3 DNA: TGTGCCAGCTCCCCACTAGCGTCATACAATGAGCAGTTCTTC. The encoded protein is CASSPLASYNEQFF.

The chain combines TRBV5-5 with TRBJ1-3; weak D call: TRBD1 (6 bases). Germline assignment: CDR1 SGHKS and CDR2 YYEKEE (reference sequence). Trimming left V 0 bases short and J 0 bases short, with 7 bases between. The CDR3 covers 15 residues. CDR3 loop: CASSLDRASGNTIYF. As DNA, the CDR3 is TGTGCCAGCAGCTTGGACAGGGCCTCTGGAAACACCATATATTTT.

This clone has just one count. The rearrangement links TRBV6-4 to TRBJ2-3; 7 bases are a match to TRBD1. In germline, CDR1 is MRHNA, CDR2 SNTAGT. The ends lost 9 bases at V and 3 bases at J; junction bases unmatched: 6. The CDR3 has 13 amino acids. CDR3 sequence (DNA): TGTGCCAGAGGGGGCAGGGGGACAGATACGCAGTATTTT. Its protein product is CARGGRGTDTQYF.

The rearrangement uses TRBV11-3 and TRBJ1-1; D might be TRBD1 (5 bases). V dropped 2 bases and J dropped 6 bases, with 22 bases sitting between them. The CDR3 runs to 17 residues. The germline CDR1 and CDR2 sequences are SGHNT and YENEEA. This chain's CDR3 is CASSLSPGEGFIAEAFF. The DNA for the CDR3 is TGTGCCAGCAGCTTATCCCCCGGGGAGGGGTTTATTGCTGAAGCTTTCTTT.

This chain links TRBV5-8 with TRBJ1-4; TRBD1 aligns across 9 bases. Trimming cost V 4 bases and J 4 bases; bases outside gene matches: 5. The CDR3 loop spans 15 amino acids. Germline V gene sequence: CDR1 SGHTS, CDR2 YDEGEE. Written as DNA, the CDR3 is TGTGCCAGCAGCGCCGGACAGGGGATTAATGAAAAACTGTTTTTT. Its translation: CASSAGQGINEKLFF.

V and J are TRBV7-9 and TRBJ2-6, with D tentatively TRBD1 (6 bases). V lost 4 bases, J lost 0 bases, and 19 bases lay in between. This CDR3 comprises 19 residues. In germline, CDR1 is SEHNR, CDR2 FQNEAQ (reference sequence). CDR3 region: CASSSTGTPYFSGANVLTF. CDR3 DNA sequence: TGTGCCAGCAGCTCTACCGGGACACCGTATTTCTCTGGGGCCAACGTCCTGACTTTC.

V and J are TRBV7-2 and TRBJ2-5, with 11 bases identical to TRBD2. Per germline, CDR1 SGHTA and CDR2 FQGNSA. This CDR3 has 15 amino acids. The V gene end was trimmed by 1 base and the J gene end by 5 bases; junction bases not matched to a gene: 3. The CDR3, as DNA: TGTGCCAGCAGCTTAGGGAGGACTAGCGGGGAGACCCAGTACTTC. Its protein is CASSLGRTSGETQYF.